These 27 T cell receptor beta chains came from one sample sequenced in a study of blood T cell repertoires in COVID-19. The method was immunoSEQ multiplex PCR; TCRdb's version includes in-frame clones alone and lacks a portion of them. The repertoire consists of fewer than 110,000 clones, with about 90% occurring once and the leading ten covering roughly 1.2%. Sequenced material: peripheral blood. These TCRs come from a woman aged 30 to 39 with acute or convalescent COVID-19.

The chain is built from TRBV4-3 and TRBJ2-1; D is perhaps TRBD1 (5 bases). The V gene lost 4 bases and the J gene lost 8 bases, with 12 bases spanning the gap. Germline CDR1 reads LGHNA; CDR2 reads YSLEER. The CDR3 is 13 amino acids. This chain's CDR3 is CASSRGEGDEQFF. CDR3 nucleotide sequence: TGCGCCAGCAGCCGTGGGGAAGGGGATGAGCAGTTCTTC.

V usage is TRBV30 and J usage is TRBJ2-7; TRBD2 agrees at 7 bases. Germline V gene sequence: CDR1 GTSNPN, CDR2 SVGIG (reference sequence). The CDR3 is made up of 12 amino acids. V lost 5 bases and J lost 3; bases outside the gene matches: 4. CDR3 amino acids: CAWRGEIYEQYF. In DNA form, the CDR3 reads TGTGCCTGGCGGGGGGAGATCTACGAGCAGTACTTC.

This sequence joins TRBV6-6 and TRBJ2-5, with a possible D match to TRBD2 (6 bases). Deletions cut 4 bases from V and 5 bases from J, with 14 bases between. Germline assignment: CDR1 MNHNY and CDR2 SVGAGI (reference sequence). The CDR3 has 14 amino acids. The CDR3 is CASSSGTPAETQYF. The CDR3 DNA is TGTGCCAGCAGTTCCGGGACTCCTGCGGAGACCCAGTACTTC.

V and J are TRBV14 and TRBJ2-1; 7 bases agree with TRBD2. Germline V gives CDR1 SGHDN, CDR2 FVKESK. The length of the CDR3 is 14 residues. The V and J ends lost 4 bases and 6 bases, in that order; junction bases with no gene match: 6. The CDR3 protein is CASSPGTTANEQFF. In DNA form, the CDR3 reads TGTGCCAGCAGCCCCGGGACTACCGCCAATGAGCAGTTCTTC.

This clone was observed a single time. V gene TRBV3-1 (or the pseudogene TRBV3-2) combines with J gene TRBJ1-2; 7 bases match TRBD1. Germline lookup yields CDR1 LGHDT and CDR2 YNNKEL (reference sequence). Trimming at V came to 1 base and at J to 4 bases, leaving 9 bases not matched to a gene. CDR3 length: 16 residues. This chain's CDR3 is CASSQGGAGGGYGYTF. DNA of the CDR3: TGTGCCAGCAGCCAAGGCGGGGCAGGGGGTGGCTATGGCTACACCTTC.

The chain recombines TRBV4-3 with TRBJ2-2; 9 nucleotides match TRBD1. The CDR3 is 15 amino acids. Germline assignment: CDR1 LGHNA and CDR2 YSLEER. V was clipped by 4 bases and J by 7 bases; unmatched bases: 7. This CDR3 reads CASSPRDREFGELFF. CDR3 bases: TGCGCCAGCAGCCCCCGGGACAGGGAATTCGGGGAGCTGTTTTTT.

The chain has TRBV11-2 and TRBJ1-1; possibly TRBD1 for D (5 bases). The CDR3 runs 15 residues. Germline CDR1 and CDR2: SGHAT and FQNNGV. Trimming pared 3 bases from V and 5 bases from J, leaving 16 bases between. CDR3 sequence: CASSLSVTAGTEAFF. The DNA of the CDR3 is TGTGCCAGCAGCTTGTCCGTGACAGCGGGGACTGAAGCTTTCTTT.

The rearrangement joins TRBV7-6 to TRBJ1-5; tentatively, D is TRBD1 (5 bases). CDR1 is SGHVS and CDR2 is FNYEAQ in the germline V gene. V lost 1 base and J lost 0, with 22 bases in between. CDR3 length: 20 residues. In DNA form, the CDR3 reads TGTGCCAGCAGCTTAGGACCCCGGGGGAAAGCTCGTTATAGCAATCAGCCCCAGCATTTT. Translation: CASSLGPRGKARYSNQPQHF.

The rearrangement links TRBV11-1 to TRBJ1-3; weak D call: TRBD1 (5 bases). Looked up from germline, CDR1 is SGHAT and CDR2 is FQDESV (reference sequence). The CDR3 has 15 amino acids. Deletions cut 4 bases from V and 0 bases from J, with 10 bases between. CDR3 region: CASSYTGSSGNTIYF. The CDR3 region has the DNA TGTGCCAGCAGCTATACAGGCTCCTCTGGAAACACCATATATTTT.

The rearrangement uses TRBV11-2 and TRBJ2-1; 14 nucleotides match TRBD2. CDR3 length equals 17 residues. CDR1 and CDR2 (germline): SGHAT, FQNNGV. Unmatched junction bases numbered 10, after V lost 5 bases and J lost 7 bases. CDR3 protein: CASSRGLAGGRGNEQFF. CDR3 in DNA: TGTGCCAGCAGCCGCGGACTAGCGGGGGGCAGGGGGAATGAGCAGTTCTTC.

The V and J genes are TRBV6-6 and TRBJ2-3; D is unclear. CDR1 and CDR2 (germline): MNHNY, SVGAGI (reference sequence). This CDR3 has 16 residues. The V end was cut by 7 bases, the J end by 1 base, with 18 bases between. CDR3 sequence: CASTLSPGSGTDTQYF. In nucleotides, the CDR3 is TGTGCCAGCACCCTATCCCCGGGTTCAGGCACAGATACGCAGTATTTT.

This chain connects TRBV4-1 to TRBJ2-7; D perhaps matches TRBD2 (7 bases). The V end was cut by 1 base, the J end by 0 bases, with 13 bases between. The CDR3 length is 16 residues. Germline V gene data show CDR1 as MGHRA and CDR2 as YSYEKL. The CDR3 nucleotides are TGCGCCAGCAGCCAAGTACCGCGGGGGCACTCCTACGAGCAGTACTTC. This codes for CASSQVPRGHSYEQYF.

The chain employs TRBV27 and TRBJ1-6; weak D call: TRBD1 (5 bases). Trimming cost V 6 bases and J 9 bases, with 18 bases left between them. This CDR3 is 15 amino acids long. The V gene's germline CDR1 is MNHEY and CDR2 SMNVEV (reference sequence). CDR3 amino acids: CASSIAGLGFSPLHF. For the CDR3, the DNA is TGTGCCAGCAGCATCGCGGGACTAGGGTTTTCACCCCTCCACTTT.

The CDR3 here is CASSPPSGVAYGYTF. CDR3 DNA: TGTGCCAGCTCACCACCGTCGGGGGTTGCCTATGGCTACACCTTC. V and J are TRBV18 and TRBJ1-2; D perhaps matches TRBD1 (5 bases). Germline CDR1 KGHSH, CDR2 LQKENI. This CDR3 region has 15 residues. Trimming shortened V by 0 bases and J by 4 bases, and 12 bases separated the two germline ends.

The rearrangement uses TRBV6-6 and TRBJ1-5, with TRBD1 matching 7 bases. Losses at the gene ends were 4 bases for V and 0 bases for J; bases not matched to a gene: 6. This CDR3 contains 16 residues. The germline gives CDR1 MNHNY, CDR2 SVGAGI (reference sequence). CDR3 coding DNA: TGTGCCAGCAGTTTAGGACAGGACTATAGCAATCAGCCCCAGCATTTT. This sequence encodes CASSLGQDYSNQPQHF.

The chain recombines TRBV4-1 with TRBJ2-2, with 9 positions matching TRBD2. V lost 6 bases, J lost 6 bases, and 8 bases stayed unmatched. This CDR3 contains 15 residues. Germline V CDR1 and CDR2: MGHRA, YSYEKL. The CDR3 bases are TGCGCCAGCAGTCTGACTAGCGGTTCATCCGGGGAGCTGTTTTTT. Translating gives CASSLTSGSSGELFF.

The CDR3 is CASSQVDGPSTDTQYF. The CDR3 region has the DNA TGTGCCAGCAGCCAAGTCGATGGGCCCTCCACAGATACGCAGTATTTT. The chain carries TRBV3-1 (or the pseudogene TRBV3-2) and TRBJ2-3; D call uncertain. The CDR3 is 16 residues long. The V gene lost 1 base and the J gene lost 2 bases, with 13 bases spanning the gap. The germline CDR1 and CDR2 sequences are LGHDT and YNNKEL (reference sequence).

The J gene is TRBJ2-2, the V gene TRBV9; the match to TRBD2 covers 9 bases. V lost 4 bases to trimming and J lost 10 bases; unmatched junction nucleotides: 8. The germline CDR1 and CDR2 sequences are SGDLS and YYNGEE. This CDR3 has 14 amino acids. CDR3 residues: CASSSLGGGEELFF. CDR3 coding DNA: TGTGCCAGCAGCTCTTTAGGCGGGGGGGAGGAGCTGTTTTTT.

The chain carries TRBV11-2 and TRBJ1-2, with D possibly matching TRBD1 (6 bases). Trimming cost V 1 base and J 1 base, with 7 bases left between them. This CDR3 region has 14 residues. Germline V gives CDR1 SGHAT, CDR2 FQNNGV. CDR3 DNA: TGTGCCAGCAGCTTAGGACAGGTTAACTATGGCTACACCTTC. Its translation: CASSLGQVNYGYTF.

This rearrangement joins TRBV19 to TRBJ1-1, with TRBD1 as a possible D gene (5 bases). The CDR3 contains 11 residues. Germline V gives CDR1 LNHDA, CDR2 SQIVND (reference sequence). V was clipped by 7 bases and J by 5 bases, with 8 bases between them. CDR3 residues: CASKGVTEAFF. Here the CDR3 DNA reads TGTGCCAGTAAAGGGGTAACTGAAGCTTTCTTT.

The chain is built from TRBV6-2 or TRBV6-3 and TRBJ2-7; D might be TRBD2 (5 bases). Germline V gene data show CDR1 as MNHEY and CDR2 as SVGEGT. CDR3 length equals 12 residues. V lost 6 bases, J lost 6 bases, and 12 bases lay in between. CDR3: CASSPGMLEQYF. The CDR3 DNA reads as TGTGCCAGCAGCCCCGGGATGCTCGAGCAGTACTTC.

This clone was counted a single time. This rearrangement joins TRBV10-2 to TRBJ1-2, with TRBD1 identical over 8 bases. Germline CDR1 WSHSY, CDR2 SAAADI. This CDR3 region has 16 residues. The V segment lost 1 base and the J segment 8 bases; nucleotides outside the gene matches: 12. The CDR3 protein is CASSELPDRGSGGYTF. The CDR3 DNA sequence: TGCGCCAGCAGTGAGTTGCCCGACAGGGGATCGGGAGGCTACACCTTC.

The chain is built from TRBV5-5 and TRBJ2-5; 10 bases are a match to TRBD1. Germline CDR1 SGHKS, CDR2 YYEKEE (reference sequence). There are 15 residues in the CDR3. V gave up 3 bases and J gave up 2 bases; unmatched junction bases: 4. The CDR3 coding sequence is TGTGCCAGCAGCTGGGGACAGGGGAGACAAGAGACCCAGTACTTC. It codes for CASSWGQGRQETQYF.

V usage is TRBV5-1 and J usage is TRBJ1-5; a possible D gene is TRBD1 (5 bases). Germline CDR1 and CDR2: SGHRS and YFSETQ. V lost 0 bases, J lost 1 base, and 14 bases lay in between. The CDR3 sequence is 17 residues long. CDR3 DNA sequence: TGCGCCAGCAGCTTGGGGGTAGGGGCCTTCAGCAATCAGCCCCAGCATTTT. This sequence encodes CASSLGVGAFSNQPQHF.

This chain connects TRBV6-5 to TRBJ1-5; D not resolved. Between the trimmed V and J ends, which lost 0 bases and 4 bases, there was a span of 10 bases. Germline V CDR1 and CDR2: MNHEY, SVGAGI. CDR3 length: 15 amino acids. The DNA for the CDR3 is TGTGCCAGCAGTTACTCGAAGGCAGGTAATCAGCCCCAGCATTTT. It encodes CASSYSKAGNQPQHF.

The genes are TRBV6-2 or TRBV6-3 and TRBJ1-5; D may be TRBD1 (6 bases). The germline CDR1 and CDR2 sequences are MNHEY and SVGEGT. The CDR3 length is 15 residues. Trimming removed 6 bases at V and 1 base at J, with 13 bases between. Here the CDR3 reads CASSHRQASNQPQHF. CDR3 DNA sequence: TGTGCCAGCAGCCACCGACAGGCGAGCAATCAGCCCCAGCATTTT.

The chain has TRBV19 and TRBJ1-2; no firm D call. Germline lookup yields CDR1 LNHDA and CDR2 SQIVND (reference sequence). The CDR3 has 13 amino acids. V lost 5 bases and J 5 bases, leaving 12 bases between the germline ends. CDR3 nucleotides: TGTGCCAGTAGTTATGCAATGACATATGGCTACACCTTC. Protein product: CASSYAMTYGYTF.